A single sample is the source of the 5 T cell receptor beta chains below, sequenced in a study of identifying expanded T cells in peripheral blood. Here immunoSEQ multiplex PCR was the method, and the copy in TCRdb shows in-frame clones only, minus some. The profile shows more than 85,000 clones, about 85% of them singletons. Sequences were obtained from blood. The receptors derive from a person aged 18 to 75 in good health.

The gene calls are TRBV9 and TRBJ2-3, with 7 positions matching TRBD2. This CDR3 spans 15 amino acids. J gave up 0 bases and V 0 bases, and 1 base lay outside the gene matches. CDR1 is SGDLS, CDR2 YYNGEE, per germline. The CDR3 DNA is TGTGCCAGCAGCGTAGCGGGGGGTAGCACAGATACGCAGTATTTT. Its translation is CASSVAGGSTDTQYF. Using reference TRBV9 and TRBJ2-3 for the parts outside the CDR3, the full variable domain is DSGVTQTPKHLITATGQRVTLRCSPRSGDLSVYWYQQSLDQGLQFLIQYYNGEERAKGNILERFSAQQFPDLHSELNLSSLELGDSALYFCASSVAGGSTDTQYFGPGTRLTVL.

The chain carries TRBV4-2 and TRBJ2-7, with a possible D match to TRBD2 (5 bases). This CDR3 has 19 amino acids. Germline V CDR1 and CDR2: LGHNA, YNFKEQ. V was shortened by 0 bases and J by 0 bases, with 21 bases between the two germline ends. Written as DNA, the CDR3 is TGTGCCAGCAGCCAAGATTGGATGGTGCGGGCCTCCTTCTCCTACGAGCAGTACTTC. This codes for CASSQDWMVRASFSYEQYF.

J is TRBJ2-1 and V is TRBV9; D is unclear. The V gene lost 4 bases and the J gene lost 6 bases, with 11 bases spanning the gap. From germline, CDR1 is SGDLS and CDR2 YYNGEE. CDR3 size: 13 residues. This CDR3 is CASSSGLANEQFF. The CDR3 nucleotides read TGTGCCAGCAGCTCCGGCTTAGCCAATGAGCAGTTCTTC.

As to this clone: Other DNA sequences in this specimen translate into the identical CDR3. The rearrangement uses TRBV18 and TRBJ1-1; weak D call: TRBD1 (6 bases). CDR3 size: 13 residues. V lost 2 bases to trimming and J lost 2 bases, with 6 bases between them. Germline CDR1 is KGHSH and CDR2 is LQKENI. In nucleotides, the CDR3 is TGTGCCAGCTCACCAGGGACAAACACTGAAGCTTTCTTT. It encodes CASSPGTNTEAFF.

This chain links TRBV7-9 with TRBJ1-4; D gene uncertain. The V end was cut by 1 base, the J end by 7 bases, with 10 bases between. Per germline, CDR1 SEHNR and CDR2 FQNEAQ (reference sequence). The CDR3 consists of 14 residues. The CDR3 sequence: CASSLEAGGEKLFF. In DNA, the CDR3 is TGTGCCAGCAGCTTAGAAGCGGGCGGTGAAAAACTGTTTTTT.